This TCR beta chain was recovered during a study of blood T cells in healthy people across ages. General study findings and limits: Aged donors had fewer naive CD4+ cells and lower diversity than long-lived donors. Estimates drawn from one million T cells were deemed to understate diversity. Per million T cells, TCR beta diversity dropped roughly linearly as age increased.

As to this clonotype: Its target is unknown.

Each sample gave at least 7 million isolated PBMCs. Next came a second PCR, run for about 7 to 12 cycles, which used a sample-barcoded 5' primer along with a J-beta primer mix. TCRdb re-analysed the 5' RACE reads in MiXCR, keeping a single row per CDR3 protein. Among some 1 million distinct CDR3 sequences listed, around 45% were seen once. The sample was blood. The sequence derives from a woman aged 55-70 years in good health.

The CDR3 coding sequence is TGTGCCAGCGGACTAGCGGGACGCGAGCAGTACTTC. Its protein is CASGLAGREQYF. The chain recombines TRBV27 with TRBJ2-7, with 12 bases that match TRBD2. The ends lost 8 bases at V and 6 bases at J; junction bases unmatched: 2. The CDR3 extends over 12 amino acids. Germline CDR1 and CDR2: MNHEY and SMNVEV (reference sequence).